Following are 2 T cell receptor beta chains from one sample sequenced in a study of blood T cell repertoires in COVID-19 (TCRdb year 2020). Receptor libraries were prepared by the immunoSEQ multiplex PCR assay. TCRdb carries this immuneACCESS record with in-frame sequences only. Its versions omit some clonotypes, under half of them owing to an unresolved V gene in the studies checked, with the rest unexplained. The sample yields roughly 24,000 clones; approximately 90% were counted once. Together, the top ten hold approximately 17% of the sample. The source material was peripheral blood. The source is a woman of 80 years or more with acute or convalescent COVID-19.

The chain is built from TRBV20-1 and TRBJ2-3; 9 bases align to TRBD2. Germline CDR1 is DFQATT and CDR2 is SNEGSKA (reference sequence). Trimming at V came to 3 bases and at J to 2 bases, leaving 9 bases not matched to a gene. This CDR3 contains 16 residues. Here the CDR3 DNA reads TGCAGTGCTAGTACGGGCGGGAGGGTGTTCACAGATACGCAGTATTTT. Its protein product is CSASTGGRVFTDTQYF.

The chain employs TRBV5-4 and TRBJ1-1; a possible D gene is TRBD1 (6 bases). Germline V gene data show CDR1 as SGHNT and CDR2 as YYREEE (reference sequence). V lost 5 bases to trimming and J lost 11 bases, with 19 bases between them. The length of the CDR3 is 13 residues. DNA for the CDR3: TGTGCCAGCAGTCCAGGGGTTATGGTTACCGCTTTCTTT. It translates to CASSPGVMVTAFF.